This is a list of T cell receptor beta chains from one sample in a study of regulatory dendritic cells for organ transplantation. Only in-frame clones appear in the TCRdb table, and some are missing; sequencing was by immunoSEQ multiplex PCR. The data contain about 29,000 clones, approximately 79% of them seen just once; the ten biggest clones take up less than 2.5%. Sample: memory CD4+ T cells from blood. All receptors derive from a human donor in good health. The CDR3 runs from the conserved cysteine through the conserved F or W. D genes are given only for firm matches. A row's size may be missing; if present it is once, few, many or a size class.

CDR3aa: CASSLAGADTQYF; CDR3nt: TGTGCCAGCAGCTTGGCCGGGGCAGATACGCAGTATTTT; v_gene: TRBV5-5; len: 13; j_gene: TRBJ2-3; abundance: NA; d_gene: NA
CDR3aa: CAWSGILPNYGYTF; CDR3nt: TGTGCCTGGAGTGGTATACTTCCAAACTATGGCTACACCTTC; v_gene: TRBV30; len: 14; j_gene: TRBJ1-2; abundance: NA; d_gene: NA
CDR3aa: CASSSNPWGETQYF; CDR3nt: TGTGCCAGCAGCTCTAACCCCTGGGGGGAGACCCAGTACTTC; v_gene: TRBV7-2; len: 14; j_gene: TRBJ2-5; abundance: NA; d_gene: NA
CDR3aa: CASSVGPRNSGNTIYF; CDR3nt: TGTGCCAGCAGCGTAGGTCCCAGGAACTCTGGAAACACCATATATTTT; v_gene: TRBV9; len: 16; j_gene: TRBJ1-3; abundance: NA; d_gene: NA
CDR3aa: CASSSGHDRPYEQYF; CDR3nt: TGTGCCAGCAGCTCAGGGCACGACAGGCCCTACGAGCAGTACTTC; v_gene: TRBV13; len: 15; j_gene: TRBJ2-7; abundance: NA; d_gene: NA
CDR3aa: CAISGGQGGRETQYF; CDR3nt: TGTGCCATCAGTGGGGGACAGGGGGGCCGAGAGACCCAGTACTTC; v_gene: TRBV10-3; len: 15; j_gene: TRBJ2-5; abundance: NA; d_gene: TRBD1
CDR3aa: CASSFHWDTQYF; CDR3nt: TGTGCCAGCAGCTTCCACTGGGATACGCAGTATTTT; v_gene: TRBV5-8; len: 12; j_gene: TRBJ2-3; abundance: NA; d_gene: NA
CDR3aa: CAWSVTERQPQHF; CDR3nt: TGTGCCTGGAGTGTCACGGAAAGGCAGCCCCAGCATTTT; v_gene: TRBV30; len: 13; j_gene: TRBJ1-5; abundance: NA; d_gene: NA
CDR3aa: CASSPYHRGAGGYTF; CDR3nt: TGTGCCAGCAGCCCCTATCACAGGGGAGCTGGTGGCTACACCTTC; v_gene: TRBV4-2; len: 15; j_gene: TRBJ1-2; abundance: NA; d_gene: TRBD1
CDR3aa: CASSLLFGEGKNEKLFF; CDR3nt: TGTGCCAGCAGCCTGCTTTTTGGGGAGGGCAAAAATGAAAAACTGTTTTTT; v_gene: TRBV7-6; len: 17; j_gene: TRBJ1-4; abundance: NA; d_gene: NA
CDR3aa: CSARRSETQYF; CDR3nt: TGCAGTGCTAGACGATCAGAGACCCAGTACTTC; v_gene: TRBV20-1; len: 11; j_gene: TRBJ2-5; abundance: NA; d_gene: NA
CDR3aa: CASSMGRDRAYGYTF; CDR3nt: TGTGCCAGTAGTATGGGTCGGGACAGGGCCTATGGCTACACCTTC; v_gene: TRBV19; len: 15; j_gene: TRBJ1-2; abundance: NA; d_gene: TRBD1
CDR3aa: CASSLDGLAGGQGVETQYF; CDR3nt: TGTGCCAGCAGCTTAGATGGGCTAGCGGGGGGGCAAGGAGTGGAGACCCAGTACTTC; v_gene: TRBV11-2; len: 19; j_gene: TRBJ2-5; abundance: NA; d_gene: TRBD2
CDR3aa: CASSPAANTEAFF; CDR3nt: TGTGCCAGCAGCCCTGCGGCGAACACTGAAGCTTTCTTT; v_gene: TRBV2; len: 13; j_gene: TRBJ1-1; abundance: NA; d_gene: NA
CDR3aa: CASSGGWGQGAVPQHF; CDR3nt: TGTGCCAGCAGTGGCGGTTGGGGCCAGGGTGCGGTGCCCCAGCATTTT; v_gene: TRBV2; len: 16; j_gene: TRBJ1-5; abundance: NA; d_gene: NA
CDR3aa: CSVDQNTDTQYF; CDR3nt: TGCAGCGTCGACCAGAACACAGATACGCAGTATTTT; v_gene: TRBV29-1; len: 12; j_gene: TRBJ2-3; abundance: NA; d_gene: NA
CDR3aa: CASSQDLRIAGQGNLGTEAFF; CDR3nt: TGTGCCAGCAGCCAAGATCTTAGGATCGCGGGACAGGGGAACCTGGGCACTGAAGCTTTCTTT; v_gene: TRBV4-2; len: 21; j_gene: TRBJ1-1; abundance: NA; d_gene: TRBD1
CDR3aa: CASSLDRARTQYF; CDR3nt: TGTGCCAGCAGCTTAGACAGGGCCCGTACGCAGTATTTT; v_gene: TRBV11-2; len: 13; j_gene: TRBJ2-3; abundance: NA; d_gene: NA
CDR3aa: CASSLQGGTDTQYF; CDR3nt: TGTGCCAGCAGCCTCCAGGGGGGCACAGATACGCAGTATTTT; v_gene: TRBV5-5; len: 14; j_gene: TRBJ2-3; abundance: NA; d_gene: TRBD1
CDR3aa: CADPRQGPLTESNEQFF; CDR3nt: TGTGCCGACCCGCGGCAGGGGCCATTGACGGAGTCCAATGAGCAGTTCTTC; v_gene: TRBV10-3; len: 17; j_gene: TRBJ2-1; abundance: NA; d_gene: NA
CDR3aa: CASRVGGFTEAFF; CDR3nt: TGTGCCAGCAGGGTCGGGGGATTCACTGAAGCTTTCTTT; v_gene: TRBV5-8; len: 13; j_gene: TRBJ1-1; abundance: once; d_gene: NA
CDR3aa: CASILGTNTGELFF; CDR3nt: TGTGCCAGCATACTGGGGACGAACACCGGGGAGCTGTTTTTT; v_gene: TRBV2; len: 14; j_gene: TRBJ2-2; abundance: once; d_gene: NA
CDR3aa: CASSLRPGVQETQYF; CDR3nt: TGTGCCAGCAGCTTAAGACCGGGGGTCCAAGAGACCCAGTACTTC; v_gene: TRBV7-3; len: 15; j_gene: TRBJ2-5; abundance: NA; d_gene: NA
CDR3aa: CASSEVRDSGNTIYF; CDR3nt: TGTGCCAGCAGTGAAGTTCGCGACTCTGGAAACACCATATATTTT; v_gene: TRBV6-1; len: 15; j_gene: TRBJ1-3; abundance: NA; d_gene: NA
CDR3aa: CASSIEYGQPNQPQHF; CDR3nt: TGTGCCAGTAGTATAGAATACGGGCAACCCAATCAGCCCCAGCATTTT; v_gene: TRBV19; len: 16; j_gene: TRBJ1-5; abundance: NA; d_gene: NA
CDR3aa: CASQGGQEKLFF; CDR3nt: TGTGCCAGCCAGGGGGGCCAAGAAAAACTGTTTTTT; v_gene: TRBV7-9; len: 12; j_gene: TRBJ1-4; abundance: NA; d_gene: TRBD1
CDR3aa: CASSLGTGKETQYF; CDR3nt: TGCGCCAGCAGCTTGGGGACAGGCAAAGAGACCCAGTACTTC; v_gene: TRBV5-1; len: 14; j_gene: TRBJ2-5; abundance: NA; d_gene: TRBD1
CDR3aa: CASRGTVTYEQYF; CDR3nt: TGTGCCTCTAGGGGGACAGTTACCTACGAGCAGTACTTC; v_gene: TRBV28; len: 13; j_gene: TRBJ2-7; abundance: NA; d_gene: TRBD1
CDR3aa: CASSADRDRRANYGYTF; CDR3nt: TGTGCCAGCAGCGCGGACCGTGACAGGCGGGCTAACTATGGCTACACCTTC; v_gene: TRBV9; len: 17; j_gene: TRBJ1-2; abundance: NA; d_gene: NA
CDR3aa: CASGLGYEQFF; CDR3nt: TGTGCTAGTGGCCTAGGCTATGAGCAGTTCTTC; v_gene: TRBV12-5; len: 11; j_gene: TRBJ2-1; abundance: NA; d_gene: NA
CDR3aa: CASWGQAPNQPQHF; CDR3nt: TGTGCCAGCTGGGGACAGGCCCCCAATCAGCCCCAGCATTTT; v_gene: TRBV27; len: 14; j_gene: TRBJ1-5; abundance: NA; d_gene: TRBD1
CDR3aa: CASSTKKEQYF; CDR3nt: TGTGCCAGCAGTACGAAGAAAGAGCAGTACTTC; v_gene: TRBV6-8; len: 11; j_gene: TRBJ2-7; abundance: NA; d_gene: NA
CDR3aa: CASSRGQTNTEAFF; CDR3nt: TGTGCCAGCAGCCGAGGACAGACTAACACTGAAGCTTTCTTT; v_gene: TRBV5-4; len: 14; j_gene: TRBJ1-1; abundance: NA; d_gene: NA
CDR3aa: CAISESRSTGLAGFNEQFF; CDR3nt: TGTGCCATCAGTGAGTCGAGGTCGACAGGACTAGCTGGTTTCAATGAGCAGTTCTTC; v_gene: TRBV10-3; len: 19; j_gene: TRBJ2-1; abundance: NA; d_gene: TRBD2
CDR3aa: CASSSGLSPDTQYF; CDR3nt: TGTGCCAGCAGCTCGGGCCTATCCCCAGATACGCAGTATTTT; v_gene: TRBV7-9; len: 14; j_gene: TRBJ2-3; abundance: NA; d_gene: NA
CDR3aa: CASSSQGSGSYEQYF; CDR3nt: TGTGCCAGCAGCTCCCAGGGGTCCGGGTCCTACGAGCAGTACTTC; v_gene: TRBV7-2; len: 15; j_gene: TRBJ2-7; abundance: NA; d_gene: NA
CDR3aa: CASSLVGETGAQYF; CDR3nt: TGTGCCAGCAGCTTAGTTGGGGAAACTGGGGCGCAGTATTTT; v_gene: TRBV7-2; len: 14; j_gene: TRBJ2-3; abundance: NA; d_gene: NA
CDR3aa: CASGGRGDSPLHF; CDR3nt: TGTGCCAGCGGGGGACGGGGGGATTCACCCCTCCACTTT; v_gene: TRBV25-1; len: 13; j_gene: TRBJ1-6; abundance: NA; d_gene: NA
CDR3aa: CASTLRQGKYEQYF; CDR3nt: TGTGCCAGCACCCTAAGGCAGGGGAAGTACGAGCAGTACTTC; v_gene: TRBV28; len: 14; j_gene: TRBJ2-7; abundance: NA; d_gene: NA
CDR3aa: CASSQVKAGEYNEQFF; CDR3nt: TGCGCCAGCAGCCAAGTGAAAGCGGGAGAATACAATGAGCAGTTCTTC; v_gene: TRBV4-1; len: 16; j_gene: TRBJ2-1; abundance: once; d_gene: TRBD2
CDR3aa: CASSPDRVNIQYF; CDR3nt: TGTGCCAGCAGCCCCGACAGGGTAAACATTCAGTACTTC; v_gene: TRBV7-2; len: 13; j_gene: TRBJ2-4; abundance: NA; d_gene: TRBD1
CDR3aa: CASTPEWVAGETQYF; CDR3nt: TGTGCCAGCACACCCGAATGGGTGGCGGGAGAGACCCAGTACTTC; v_gene: TRBV7-6; len: 15; j_gene: TRBJ2-5; abundance: few; d_gene: NA
CDR3aa: CASSLMTSTDTQYF; CDR3nt: TGTGCCAGCAGCTTAATGACAAGCACAGATACGCAGTATTTT; v_gene: TRBV7-2; len: 14; j_gene: TRBJ2-3; abundance: NA; d_gene: NA
CDR3aa: CSVGINRGRYNEQFF; CDR3nt: TGCAGCGTTGGCATAAACAGGGGGCGTTACAATGAGCAGTTCTTC; v_gene: TRBV29-1; len: 15; j_gene: TRBJ2-1; abundance: NA; d_gene: TRBD1
CDR3aa: CASNYDRVSYNSPLHF; CDR3nt: TGTGCCAGCAATTACGACAGGGTGTCCTATAATTCACCCCTCCACTTT; v_gene: TRBV28; len: 16; j_gene: TRBJ1-6; abundance: NA; d_gene: TRBD1
CDR3aa: CASSLGQEHQPQHF; CDR3nt: TGTGCCAGCAGTTTAGGGCAGGAGCATCAGCCCCAGCATTTT; v_gene: TRBV28; len: 14; j_gene: TRBJ1-5; abundance: NA; d_gene: NA
CDR3aa: CASSLASWDYGYTF; CDR3nt: TGTGCCAGCAGCTTAGCGAGCTGGGACTATGGCTACACCTTC; v_gene: TRBV7-9; len: 14; j_gene: TRBJ1-2; abundance: NA; d_gene: NA
CDR3aa: CASSLNFKLAGQSYEQYF; CDR3nt: TGTGCCAGCAGCTTAAATTTTAAATTGGCAGGACAGAGCTACGAGCAGTACTTC; v_gene: TRBV7-3; len: 18; j_gene: TRBJ2-7; abundance: NA; d_gene: NA
CDR3aa: CASRTRTSGDNEQFF; CDR3nt: TGTGCCAGCAGAACCCGGACTAGCGGGGACAATGAGCAGTTCTTC; v_gene: TRBV6-1; len: 15; j_gene: TRBJ2-1; abundance: NA; d_gene: TRBD2
CDR3aa: CASSLVGADAGELFF; CDR3nt: TGTGCCAGCAGCTTAGTGGGTGCGGATGCCGGGGAGCTGTTTTTT; v_gene: TRBV7-9; len: 15; j_gene: TRBJ2-2; abundance: NA; d_gene: NA
CDR3aa: CASSFDSGRAYEQYF; CDR3nt: TGTGCCAGCAGCTTTGATAGCGGGAGGGCCTACGAGCAGTACTTC; v_gene: TRBV5-4; len: 15; j_gene: TRBJ2-7; abundance: NA; d_gene: TRBD2
CDR3aa: CAWRPFRELFF; CDR3nt: TGTGCCTGGAGACCCTTTCGGGAGCTGTTTTTT; v_gene: TRBV30; len: 11; j_gene: TRBJ2-2; abundance: NA; d_gene: NA
CDR3aa: CASSKEGLAGLYNEQFF; CDR3nt: TGTGCCAGCAGCAAAGAGGGACTAGCGGGGCTCTACAATGAGCAGTTCTTC; v_gene: TRBV21-1; len: 17; j_gene: TRBJ2-1; abundance: NA; d_gene: NA
CDR3aa: CASSQVYYGTGTTDTQYF; CDR3nt: TGCGCCAGCAGCCAAGTGTATTACGGGACAGGGACCACAGATACGCAGTATTTT; v_gene: TRBV4-1; len: 18; j_gene: TRBJ2-3; abundance: NA; d_gene: TRBD1
CDR3aa: CASSLLGDSQETQYF; CDR3nt: TGTGCCAGCAGCTTGCTCGGGGACAGTCAAGAGACCCAGTACTTC; v_gene: TRBV5-5; len: 15; j_gene: TRBJ2-5; abundance: NA; d_gene: TRBD1
CDR3aa: CASSVQGETQYF; CDR3nt: TGTGCCAGCAGCGTACAAGGAGAGACCCAGTACTTC; v_gene: TRBV9; len: 12; j_gene: TRBJ2-5; abundance: NA; d_gene: NA
CDR3aa: CASSYSGFPAQETQYF; CDR3nt: TGTGCCAGCAGTTACTCAGGGTTCCCCGCACAAGAGACCCAGTACTTC; v_gene: TRBV6-5; len: 16; j_gene: TRBJ2-5; abundance: NA; d_gene: NA